Presented here are 28 T cell receptor beta chains from one specimen sequenced in a study of T cell responses to AZD1222 COVID-19 vaccine. Measured with immunoSEQ multiplex PCR; TCRdb has only the in-frame clones, and not every one. This sample has 120,000 or so clones, with roughly 89% found just once. The source was peripheral blood, collected on day 0 of MenACWY control vaccination. The receptor set was obtained from an adult in good health.

This chain connects TRBV7-3 to TRBJ1-2; D perhaps matches TRBD1 (6 bases). Looked up from germline, CDR1 is SGHTA and CDR2 is FQGTGA. V dropped 8 bases and J dropped 8 bases, with 18 bases sitting between them. This CDR3 region has 13 residues. CDR3 in amino acids: CASGTGTQDGYTF. The CDR3 coding sequence is TGTGCCAGCGGGACCGGGACACAAGACGGCTACACCTTC.

CDR3 sequence reads: CASRAYENTEAFF. CDR3 nucleotide sequence: TGTGCCAGCAGGGCCTATGAGAACACTGAAGCTTTCTTT. The chain is built from TRBV25-1 and TRBJ1-1; D is unresolved. The CDR3 is 13 residues long. The germline V gene encodes CDR1 MGHDK and CDR2 SYGVNS. The V and J ends lost 6 bases and 1 base respectively, with 9 bases between them.

The rearrangement links TRBV28 to TRBJ1-5; D is uncertain. The CDR3 loop spans 12 amino acids. The V end lost 10 bases, the J end lost 0 bases, and 7 bases lay between the germline ends. Looked up from germline, CDR1 is MDHEN and CDR2 is SYDVKM. CDR3 sequence (DNA): TGTGCCACCTCAGATAGCAATCAGCCCCAGCATTTT. As protein: CATSDSNQPQHF.

The chain is built from TRBV5-6 and TRBJ1-6; 10 nucleotides align to TRBD1. The CDR3 length is 14 residues. Trimming took 4 bases from V and 9 from J; bases not matched to a gene: 4. Per the germline V gene, CDR1 is SGHDT and CDR2 is YYEEEE. CDR3 region: CASSPRDRGSPLHF. The CDR3 coding sequence is TGTGCCAGCAGCCCCCGGGACAGGGGTTCACCCCTCCACTTT.

CDR3 amino acids: CASSLASTPNEQFF. The CDR3, as DNA: TGTGCCAGCAGCTTAGCCTCGACTCCCAATGAGCAGTTCTTC. The chain employs TRBV11-1 and TRBJ2-1; the D is unclear. The germline gives CDR1 SGHAT, CDR2 FQDESV (reference sequence). The ends were cut back, 0 bases at V and 6 bases at J, with 9 bases in the middle. The CDR3 has 14 residues.

The rearrangement joins TRBV7-9 to TRBJ1-5; TRBD1 matches 11 bases. Germline CDR1 is SEHNR and CDR2 is FQNEAQ (reference sequence). V trimming: 1 base; J trimming: 6 bases; junction bases outside the gene matches: 8. The length of the CDR3 is 17 residues. The CDR3 region has the DNA TGTGCCAGCAGCTTAGGGACAGGGGGCGAGGGGAGTCAGCCCCAGCATTTT. Protein product: CASSLGTGGEGSQPQHF. Variable domain in full (rest from reference TRBV7-9 and TRBJ1-5): DTGVSQNPRHKITKRGQNVTFRCDPISEHNRLYWYRQTLGQGPEFLTYFQNEAQLEKSRLLSDRFSAERPKGSFSTLEIQRTEQGDSAMYLCASSLGTGGEGSQPQHFGDGTRLSIL.

CDR3 in DNA: TGTGCCAGCAGTTTGGTGGCAGGTGAAGCTTTCTTT. Translating it yields CASSLVAGEAFF. V gene TRBV28 combines with J gene TRBJ1-1, with no clear D. V was clipped by 3 bases and J by 7 bases, with 9 bases between them. The germline V gene encodes CDR1 MDHEN and CDR2 SYDVKM. The CDR3 is 12 residues long.

This chain uses TRBV5-1 with TRBJ1-1; a weak D match, TRBD1 (6 bases). Trimming shortened V by 3 bases and J by 4 bases, and 19 bases separated the two germline ends. The germline gives CDR1 SGHRS, CDR2 YFSETQ. This CDR3 region has 16 residues. CDR3 sequence reads: CASSSQPPGEATEAFF. CDR3 in DNA: TGCGCCAGCAGCTCCCAACCACCAGGGGAGGCCACTGAAGCTTTCTTT. Looking up the rest from reference TRBV5-1 and TRBJ1-1 gives the full variable domain: KAGVTQTPRYLIKTRGQQVTLSCSPISGHRSVSWYQQTPGQGLQFLFEYFSETQRNKGNFPGRFSGRQFSNSRSEMNVSTLELGDSALYLCASSSQPPGEATEAFFGQGTRLTVV.

V gene TRBV30 combines with J gene TRBJ2-7; 7 nucleotides align to TRBD2. With 1 base clipped from V and 5 bases from J, the junction kept 8 bases outside the gene matches. CDR1 and CDR2 from the germline V gene are GTSNPN and SVGIG (reference sequence). The CDR3 runs to 14 residues. This CDR3 is CAWSGASGPNEQYF. The CDR3 DNA reads TGTGCCTGGAGTGGGGCTAGCGGACCTAACGAGCAGTACTTC.

The V gene is TRBV7-3, the J gene TRBJ2-3; 12 bases align to TRBD2. This CDR3 comprises 17 residues. Germline CDR1 is SGHTA and CDR2 is FQGTGA. After removal of 0 bases from V and 5 bases from J, the junction contained 6 bases not matched to a gene. CDR3 sequence: CASSLTPSGRAGDTQYF. The CDR3 DNA follows: TGTGCCAGCAGCTTAACACCTAGCGGGAGGGCCGGAGATACGCAGTATTTT.

The CDR3, as DNA: TGCGCCAGCAGCAAGAGGACCAGGGAGTCTCCCACAGATACGCAGTATTTT. This codes for CASSKRTRESPTDTQYF. V usage is TRBV5-1 and J usage is TRBJ2-3; either TRBD1 or TRBD2 may supply D (5 bases each). Germline V CDR1 and CDR2: SGHRS, YFSETQ. The length of the CDR3 is 17 residues. The V end was cut by 4 bases, the J end by 2 bases, with 20 bases between.

The CDR3 DNA follows: TGTGCCAGCAGCTTATTTTCGTCCAGCCGTAACGGGGAGCTGTTTTTT. This sequence encodes CASSLFSSSRNGELFF. This chain joins TRBV7-2 and TRBJ2-2; no clear D gene. Germline CDR1 SGHTA, CDR2 FQGNSA. This CDR3 contains 16 residues. The V and J ends lost 2 bases and 7 bases respectively, with 17 bases between them. Variable domain in full (rest from reference TRBV7-2 and TRBJ2-2): GAGVSQSPSNKVTEKGKDVELRCDPISGHTALYWYRQSLGQGLEFLIYFQGNSAPDKSGLPSDRFSAERTGGSVSTLTIQRTQQEDSAVYLCASSLFSSSRNGELFFGEGSRLTVL.

The CDR3 nucleotides read TGTGCCAGCAGCCCTTTGGCCCCCGACAGGAGTGGAAACACCATATATTTT. This codes for CASSPLAPDRSGNTIYF. The chain recombines TRBV5-6 with TRBJ1-3; D perhaps matches TRBD1 (6 bases). Germline V gene data show CDR1 as SGHDT and CDR2 as YYEEEE. The CDR3 loop spans 17 amino acids. The V gene lost 4 bases and the J gene lost 3 bases, with 20 bases spanning the gap. The variable domain in full, with the rest retrieved from reference TRBV5-6 and TRBJ1-3, is DAGVTQSPTHLIKTRGQQVTLRCSPKSGHDTVSWYQQALGQGPQFIFQYYEEEERQRGNFPDRFSGHQFPNYSSELNVNALLLGDSALYLCASSPLAPDRSGNTIYFGEGSWLTVV.

The chain joins TRBV6-5 to TRBJ2-2, with D unclear. Trimming took 2 bases from V and 7 from J, leaving 8 bases between them. This CDR3 is built from 13 residues. Germline assignment: CDR1 MNHEY and CDR2 SVGAGI. The CDR3: CASSYLSNGELFF. For the CDR3, the DNA is TGTGCCAGCAGTTACCTATCGAACGGGGAGCTGTTTTTT.

This chain's CDR3 is CASSLTLITSGEEEDTQYF. In nucleotides, the CDR3 is TGTGCCAGCAGTTTAACCCTAATCACTAGCGGGGAAGAGGAGGATACGCAGTATTTT. The V gene is TRBV27, the J gene TRBJ2-3; 10 bases match TRBD2. This CDR3 region has 19 residues. V was clipped by 2 bases and J by 6 bases; unmatched bases: 17. Germline loops: CDR1 MNHEY, CDR2 SMNVEV (reference sequence).

The chain recombines TRBV5-3 with TRBJ1-2; TRBD1 agrees at 7 bases. TRBV5-3 is noted as an ORF with a role that remains uncertain. There are 13 residues in the CDR3. J was trimmed by 7 bases and V by 5 bases; bases with no gene match: 8. CDR3 coding DNA: TGTGCCAGAAGGAAAGACAGGGCGAGTGGCTACACCTTC. This encodes CARRKDRASGYTF.

This clone showed up just once. The chain has TRBV7-6 and TRBJ1-3; tentatively, D is TRBD1 (6 bases). Per germline, CDR1 SGHVS and CDR2 FNYEAQ. The germline V and J ends were trimmed by 1 base and 0 bases, with 13 bases remaining between them. CDR3 length: 17 amino acids. CDR3 DNA: TGTGCCAGCAGCTTAGGGGGGGCGTTAAGCTCTGGAAACACCATATATTTT. Translation: CASSLGGALSSGNTIYF.

The V and J genes are TRBV7-9 and TRBJ2-5; no reliable D call. The CDR3 is 13 residues long. The germline V gene encodes CDR1 SEHNR and CDR2 FQNEAQ (reference sequence). Trimming cost V 1 base and J 4 bases, with 7 bases left between them. The CDR3 loop reads CASSLEPTETQYF. CDR3 DNA sequence: TGTGCCAGCAGCTTAGAACCCACAGAGACCCAGTACTTC.

The chain carries TRBV27 and TRBJ1-1, with D maybe TRBD1 (6 bases). Germline values: CDR1 MNHEY, CDR2 SMNVEV (reference sequence). The CDR3 consists of 13 residues. V was shortened by 5 bases and J by 5 bases, with 12 bases between the two germline ends. CDR3 loop: CASSTEGGTEAFF. The CDR3 DNA reads as TGTGCCAGCAGTACGGAAGGGGGGACTGAAGCTTTCTTT.

V and J are TRBV10-3 and TRBJ2-7; 12 positions match TRBD2. V shed 0 bases and J 4 bases; nucleotides not matched to a gene: 13. Germline V gene data show CDR1 as ENHRY and CDR2 as SYGVKD. The CDR3 consists of 19 residues. CDR3 in amino acids: CAISESRPGLAGVRYEQYF. Here the CDR3 DNA reads TGTGCCATCAGTGAGTCACGTCCGGGACTAGCGGGTGTAAGGTACGAGCAGTACTTC.

This clone has a single count. CDR3 nucleotide sequence: TGTGCCAGCAGCTTAGATCCCCAGACAGATACGCAGTATTTT. It codes for CASSLDPQTDTQYF. The chain combines TRBV11-2 with TRBJ2-3, with D unclear. Per germline, CDR1 SGHAT and CDR2 FQNNGV. V dropped 0 bases and J dropped 3 bases, with 7 bases sitting between them. This CDR3 spans 14 amino acids.

The V call is TRBV5-1, the J call TRBJ2-5; 7 nucleotides line up with TRBD1. Germline CDR1 reads SGHRS; CDR2 reads YFSETQ. V lost 0 bases, J lost 4 bases, and 12 bases stayed unmatched. The CDR3 extends over 17 amino acids. The CDR3 protein is CASSLVATGTVGETQYF. The DNA of the CDR3 is TGCGCCAGCAGCTTGGTGGCGACCGGGACAGTCGGAGAGACCCAGTACTTC.

The rearrangement links TRBV5-4 to TRBJ2-7, with D possibly TRBD2 on 5 matching bases. The CDR3 sequence is 13 residues long. With 2 bases removed from V and 2 bases from J, the gap between germline ends came to 8 bases. Germline CDR1 SGHNT, CDR2 YYREEE (reference sequence). CDR3 loop: CASSFPGTYEQYF. In DNA form, the CDR3 reads TGTGCCAGCAGCTTCCCGGGAACCTACGAGCAGTACTTC.

The chain joins TRBV3-1 (or the pseudogene TRBV3-2) to TRBJ2-1; the D is unclear. Germline V gene lookup returns CDR1 LGHDT and CDR2 YNNKEL (reference sequence). Trimming pared 4 bases from V and 7 bases from J, leaving 11 bases between. The CDR3 runs 13 residues. For the CDR3, the DNA is TGTGCCAGCAGCCTAATAACTCGGAATGAGCAGTTCTTC. It translates to CASSLITRNEQFF.

The chain is built from TRBV5-1 and TRBJ2-1; 10 positions agree with TRBD2. The CDR3 has 14 amino acids. V was clipped by 3 bases and J by 9 bases; unmatched bases: 6. Germline CDR1 SGHRS, CDR2 YFSETQ. CDR3 bases: TGCGCCAGCAGCTGGGGGCTAGCGGGAGTTGAGCAGTTCTTC. Its translation is CASSWGLAGVEQFF.

V is TRBV7-6 and J is TRBJ1-1; 10 bases are a match to TRBD1. The CDR3 length is 17 residues. Germline-derived CDR1 and CDR2 are SGHVS and FNYEAQ. With V trimmed by 4 bases and J by 4 bases, 12 bases remained unmatched. As DNA, the CDR3 is TGTGCCAGCAGCTCGCCTGGGCCGGGACAGGGGCGCACTGAAGCTTTCTTT. Protein product: CASSSPGPGQGRTEAFF.

CDR3 protein: CAIKAADGNEQFF. CDR3 in DNA: TGTGCCATCAAGGCAGCGGACGGGAATGAGCAGTTCTTC. V is TRBV10-3 and J is TRBJ2-1; D might be TRBD2 (5 bases). The CDR3 length is 13 residues. The V end lost 7 bases, the J end lost 7 bases, and 14 bases lay between the germline ends. Germline V gives CDR1 ENHRY, CDR2 SYGVKD.

The chain uses TRBV12-3 or TRBV12-4 and TRBJ2-5, with a tentative D call TRBD1 (7 bases). V lost 6 bases, J lost 3 bases, and 11 bases lay in between. The CDR3 totals 13 residues. The CDR3 nucleotides read TGTGCCAGCAGCAGGGGGGCGGAAGAGACCCAGTACTTC. Its translation is CASSRGAEETQYF.